The source of this T cell receptor (beta chain) is a study of molecular identifiers for immune sequencing clone quantification. With 10%, 30% or 50% of RNA, 20,000 to 1,000,000 naive CD8 T cells were sequenced. A CD8+CD4-CCR7+CD45RA+ phenotype served as the sorting definition for naive CD8 T cells. Study results and limitations: Should identical TCR molecules share a barcode, the sizes of highly expanded clones could be underestimated. Clonotypes topping 20 RNA copies carried over 97% of effector molecules but under 1% of naive ones.

TCRdb re-called the PCR reads through MiXCR, storing one row per CDR3 protein. The profile shows 70,000 to 95,000 distinct CDR3 sequences, roughly 20% of them singletons. A remark on this clonotype: Antigen: not known.

Input material: naive CD8+ T cells from blood, with Jurkat cell RNA spiked in. The subset here: FACS-sorted CD8+CD4-CCR7+CD45RA+ naive T cells. This TCR came from a human donor in good health. Some libraries in this study had Jurkat cell RNA spiked in.

For the CDR3, the DNA is TGCGCCAGCAGCTACCGGGACCCTCGTAGCACAGATACGCAGTATTTT. This encodes CASSYRDPRSTDTQYF. The chain has TRBV4-1 and TRBJ2-3, with D perhaps matching TRBD1 or TRBD2 (5 bases each). Trimming took 5 bases from V and 0 from J, leaving 15 bases between them. The CDR3 consists of 16 residues. Per the germline V gene, CDR1 is MGHRA and CDR2 is YSYEKL.